These T cell receptor beta chains were read from a single sample in a study of shared clonotypes between healthy human individuals. The repertoire was sequenced with immunoSEQ multiplex PCR; TCRdb's copy has only in-frame clones and lacks some. The data hold 600,000 to 750,000 clones, with around 72% observed a single time. The sequenced material came from memory CD4+ T cells sorted from blood. These receptors came from a woman aged 25 to 39 in good health. The CDR3 runs from the conserved cysteine through the conserved F or W.

cdr3_aa: CASSKQGGDQPQHF
j_call: TRBJ1-5
v_call: TRBV2

cdr3_aa: CASSESSYGYTF
j_call: TRBJ1-2
v_call: TRBV10-2

cdr3_aa: CASRRGMNTGELFF
j_call: TRBJ2-2
v_call: TRBV2

cdr3_aa: CSGSGGRAAQYF
j_call: TRBJ2-5
v_call: TRBV29-1

cdr3_aa: CASIPYGGRTTEAFF
j_call: TRBJ1-1
v_call: TRBV7-2

cdr3_aa: CAWSQTGDGYTF
j_call: TRBJ1-2
v_call: TRBV30

cdr3_aa: CASSWDSTGELFF
j_call: TRBJ2-2
v_call: TRBV5-5

cdr3_aa: CASSQSGAAHQPQHF
j_call: TRBJ1-5
v_call: TRBV23-1

cdr3_aa: CASSFGGRTGGELFF
j_call: TRBJ2-2
v_call: TRBV7-8

cdr3_aa: CASSFGGNGANVLTF
j_call: TRBJ2-6
v_call: TRBV7-2

cdr3_aa: CASSSHYRATNEKLFF
j_call: TRBJ1-4
v_call: TRBV5-6

cdr3_aa: CATSRGRGVPSYEQYF
j_call: TRBJ2-7
v_call: TRBV15

cdr3_aa: CATRTDGDQPQHF
j_call: TRBJ1-5
v_call: TRBV2

cdr3_aa: CASSPQTSGLNNEQFF
j_call: TRBJ2-1
v_call: TRBV27

cdr3_aa: CASSPTGLAGGHNEQFF
j_call: TRBJ2-1
v_call: TRBV11-2

cdr3_aa: CSVGFSPEAKNIQYF
j_call: TRBJ2-4
v_call: TRBV29-1

cdr3_aa: CASSLGGQGSGETQYF
j_call: TRBJ2-5
v_call: TRBV5-1

cdr3_aa: CASSTPGHLSSGANVLTF
j_call: TRBJ2-6
v_call: TRBV28

cdr3_aa: CASSKVDTDYGYTF
j_call: TRBJ1-2
v_call: TRBV21-1

cdr3_aa: CASSTDRDEDLKQYF
j_call: TRBJ2-7
v_call: TRBV6-1

cdr3_aa: CASSQGLAGVRETQYF
j_call: TRBJ2-5
v_call: TRBV19

cdr3_aa: CASRPSGTSGSYEQYF
j_call: TRBJ2-7
v_call: TRBV6-4

cdr3_aa: CASRRGQGGNTIYF
j_call: TRBJ1-3
v_call: TRBV6-5

cdr3_aa: CASSLSAGGGNEQFF
j_call: TRBJ2-1
v_call: TRBV5-4

cdr3_aa: CASSPGTGAGTGELFF
j_call: TRBJ2-2
v_call: TRBV18

cdr3_aa: CASTGTENTEAFF
j_call: TRBJ1-1
v_call: TRBV2

cdr3_aa: CASSDGLGPATRRTQYF
j_call: TRBJ2-5
v_call: TRBV2

cdr3_aa: CASSHIGLAGEGDEQFF
j_call: TRBJ2-1
v_call: TRBV4-1

cdr3_aa: CASSRNQGAWTSGGGNEQFF
j_call: TRBJ2-1
v_call: TRBV4-2

cdr3_aa: CASTAGRANVLTF
j_call: TRBJ2-6
v_call: TRBV2

cdr3_aa: CASSMLAGGPNTGELFF
j_call: TRBJ2-2
v_call: TRBV19

cdr3_aa: CASSYSRQANTEAFF
j_call: TRBJ1-1
v_call: TRBV6-1

cdr3_aa: CASSLKPPGLSGPSYEQYF
j_call: TRBJ2-7
v_call: TRBV11-2

cdr3_aa: CASSPGLASSYEQYF
j_call: TRBJ2-7
v_call: TRBV7-3

cdr3_aa: CAWSPWTPNYGYTF
j_call: TRBJ1-2
v_call: TRBV30

cdr3_aa: CAIMEQLNYGYTF
j_call: TRBJ1-2
v_call: TRBV10-3

cdr3_aa: CASSGRSSPDTQYF
j_call: TRBJ2-3
v_call: TRBV28

cdr3_aa: CASSYTGNSNQPQHF
j_call: TRBJ1-5
v_call: TRBV19

cdr3_aa: CASSLVLAGLTGELFF
j_call: TRBJ2-2
v_call: TRBV5-6

cdr3_aa: CASRGTRTGSYGYTF
j_call: TRBJ1-2
v_call: TRBV6-5

cdr3_aa: CASSRTVGSYNEQFF
j_call: TRBJ2-1
v_call: TRBV6-1

cdr3_aa: CASRGPGLAASSYNEQFF
j_call: TRBJ2-1
v_call: TRBV2

cdr3_aa: CASRGRESTDTQYF
j_call: TRBJ2-3
v_call: TRBV2

cdr3_aa: CASSPGGGRANEQFF
j_call: TRBJ2-1
v_call: TRBV7-2

cdr3_aa: CAWRVQGAGTEAFF
j_call: TRBJ1-1
v_call: TRBV30